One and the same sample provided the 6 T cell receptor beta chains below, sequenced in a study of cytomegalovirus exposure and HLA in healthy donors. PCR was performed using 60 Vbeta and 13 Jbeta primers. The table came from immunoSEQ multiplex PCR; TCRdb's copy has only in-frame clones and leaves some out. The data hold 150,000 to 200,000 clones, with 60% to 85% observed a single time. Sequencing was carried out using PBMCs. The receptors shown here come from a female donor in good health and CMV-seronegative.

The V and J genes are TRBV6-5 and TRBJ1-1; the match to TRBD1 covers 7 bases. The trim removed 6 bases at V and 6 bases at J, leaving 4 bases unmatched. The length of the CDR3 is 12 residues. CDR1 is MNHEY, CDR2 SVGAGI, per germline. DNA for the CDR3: TGTGCCAGCAGGCGGACAGGTGCTGAAGCTTTCTTT. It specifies CASRRTGAEAFF.

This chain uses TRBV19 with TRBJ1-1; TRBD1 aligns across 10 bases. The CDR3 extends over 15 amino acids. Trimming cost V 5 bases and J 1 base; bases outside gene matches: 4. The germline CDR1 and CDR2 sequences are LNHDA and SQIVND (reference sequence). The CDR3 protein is CASSFRQGANTEAFF. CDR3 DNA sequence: TGTGCCAGTAGTTTCAGACAGGGGGCGAACACTGAAGCTTTCTTT.

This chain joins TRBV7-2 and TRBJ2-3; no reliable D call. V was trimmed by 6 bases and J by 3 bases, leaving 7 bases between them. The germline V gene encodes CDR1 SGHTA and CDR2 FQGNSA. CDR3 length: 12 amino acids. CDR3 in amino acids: CASSSVTDTQYF. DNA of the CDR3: TGTGCCAGCAGTTCCGTGACAGATACGCAGTATTTT. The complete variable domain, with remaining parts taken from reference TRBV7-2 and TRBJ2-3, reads GAGVSQSPSNKVTEKGKDVELRCDPISGHTALYWYRQSLGQGLEFLIYFQGNSAPDKSGLPSDRFSAERTGGSVSTLTIQRTQQEDSAVYLCASSSVTDTQYFGPGTRLTVL.

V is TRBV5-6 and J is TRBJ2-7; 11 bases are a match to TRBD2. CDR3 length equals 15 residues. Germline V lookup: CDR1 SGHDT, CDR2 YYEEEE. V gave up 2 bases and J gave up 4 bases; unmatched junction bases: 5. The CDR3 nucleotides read TGTGCCAGCAGCTTCGGGACTAGCGGAGGTTACGAGCAGTACTTC. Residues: CASSFGTSGGYEQYF.

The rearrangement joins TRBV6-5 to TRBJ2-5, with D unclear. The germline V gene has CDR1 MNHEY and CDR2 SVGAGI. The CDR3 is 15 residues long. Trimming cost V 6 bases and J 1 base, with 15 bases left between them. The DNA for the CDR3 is TGTGCCAGCAGCCACATCGTGGGCTCCCAAGAGACCCAGTACTTC. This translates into CASSHIVGSQETQYF.

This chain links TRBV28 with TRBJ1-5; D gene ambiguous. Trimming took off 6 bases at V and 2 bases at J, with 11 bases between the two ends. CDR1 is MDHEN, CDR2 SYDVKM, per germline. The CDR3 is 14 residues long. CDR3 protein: CASSPVLGNQPQHF. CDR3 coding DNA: TGTGCCAGCAGCCCCGTACTCGGCAATCAGCCCCAGCATTTT.